This T cell receptor (beta chain) stems from a study of human T cells and chemical hapten exposure. TCRdb re-analysed the RACE reads in MiXCR, keeping a single row per CDR3 protein. In the table there are some 84,000 distinct CDR3 sequences, about 10% of which are singletons. The time point: patch test 2, 6 weeks after DPC sensitization. Treatment specified: therapeutic diphenylcyclopropenone sensitization with weekly scalp DPC. Per the germline V gene, CDR1 is SQVTM and CDR2 is ANQGSEA. The CDR3 covers 11 residues. The V end was cut by 8 bases, the J end by 7 bases, with 14 bases between. Sequencing was performed on whole blood, taken in connection with sensitization to the hapten diphenylcyclopropenone (DPC). This clonotype was obtained from a woman between 45 and 60 years old with alopecia areata. Some clones in this sample may be carry-over from other donors' samples. The V gene is TRBV29-1, the J gene TRBJ1-2; tentatively, D is TRBD1 (6 bases). CDR3 protein: CSYGGAGGYTF. CDR3 sequence (DNA): TGCAGCTACGGGGGCGCAGGTGGCTACACCTTC.